Following are 8 T cell receptor beta chains from one sample sequenced in a study of neoadjuvant anti-PD-1 for oral cavity cancer. Specified time point: after neoadjuvant nivolumab, at surgical resection. Profiled with immunoSEQ multiplex PCR; TCRdb holds only in-frame clones, not every one. The sample comprises some 30,000 clones, around four fifths of which are singletons, and around 3.7% rests with the top ten. The sample was PBMCs, taken after nivolumab (anti-PD-1) treatment. These TCRs come from a person between 40 and 79 years old with oral cavity squamous cell carcinoma.

This clone has just one count. The chain couples TRBV27 to TRBJ2-3; D may match TRBD1 or TRBD2 (5 bases each). CDR1 MNHEY and CDR2 SMNVEV come from the germline V gene (reference sequence). V was pared by 3 bases and J by 2 bases, with 15 bases between. This CDR3 spans 16 amino acids. CDR3 residues: CASSFGRGAHTDTQYF. In DNA form, the CDR3 reads TGTGCCAGCAGTTTTGGTCGGGGCGCCCACACAGATACGCAGTATTTT.

The rearrangement links TRBV5-6 to TRBJ1-3, with unresolved D. CDR3 size: 14 residues. Trimming took 7 bases from V and 0 from J, leaving 11 bases between them. Germline V gene data show CDR1 as SGHDT and CDR2 as YYEEEE. The CDR3 sequence: CASSRQYSGNTIYF. CDR3 nucleotides: TGTGCCAGCTCCAGGCAGTACTCTGGAAACACCATATATTTT. The whole variable domain, filled in from reference TRBV5-6 and TRBJ1-3, reads DAGVTQSPTHLIKTRGQQVTLRCSPKSGHDTVSWYQQALGQGPQFIFQYYEEEERQRGNFPDRFSGHQFPNYSSELNVNALLLGDSALYLCASSRQYSGNTIYFGEGSWLTVV.

V usage is TRBV4-1 and J usage is TRBJ1-6, with 8 bases matching TRBD1. The CDR3 contains 16 residues. With 0 bases clipped from V and 9 bases from J, the junction kept 7 bases outside the gene matches. CDR1 is MGHRA and CDR2 is YSYEKL in the germline V gene. The CDR3 loop is CASSQDIDRGRSPLHF. CDR3 in DNA: TGCGCCAGCAGCCAAGATATTGACAGGGGACGTTCACCCCTCCACTTT.

This sequence joins TRBV4-3 and TRBJ2-1; D ambiguous. The CDR3 spans 16 residues. V was shortened by 6 bases and J by 0 bases, with 15 bases between the two germline ends. Germline V gene data show CDR1 as LGHNA and CDR2 as YSLEER. The CDR3 is CASRSGPLSSYNEQFF. The DNA for the CDR3 is TGCGCCAGCAGATCAGGTCCTCTGAGCTCCTACAATGAGCAGTTCTTC.

This clone has only a few counts. The chain employs TRBV6-1 and TRBJ1-3; no clear D. There are 14 residues in the CDR3. The germline V and J ends were trimmed by 2 bases and 1 base, with 6 bases remaining between them. Germline CDR1 MNHNS, CDR2 SASEGT. CDR3 in amino acids: CASSESGSGNTIYF. The CDR3 DNA reads as TGTGCCAGCAGTGAAAGTGGGTCTGGAAACACCATATATTTT.

The gene calls are TRBV4-1 and TRBJ2-7, with TRBD1 matching over 7 bases. V was clipped by 4 bases and J by 0 bases; unmatched bases: 6. Germline assignment: CDR1 MGHRA and CDR2 YSYEKL. The CDR3 spans 15 residues. As DNA, the CDR3 is TGCGCCAGCAGCCCGACAGGGCCAAGCTCCTACGAGCAGTACTTC. Translating it yields CASSPTGPSSYEQYF.

The genes are TRBV10-2 and TRBJ2-7; D is unresolved. The CDR3 is 14 amino acids. The V and J ends lost 6 bases and 2 bases respectively, with 14 bases between them. Germline loops: CDR1 WSHSY, CDR2 SAAADI. The DNA of the CDR3 is TGCGCCAGCAGGCAGGACCGCTTCCCCTACGAGCAGTACTTC. Amino acid sequence: CASRQDRFPYEQYF.

A single count supports this clone. The rearrangement joins TRBV30 to TRBJ2-7; D is undetermined. This CDR3 spans 15 amino acids. Germline V gene sequence: CDR1 GTSNPN, CDR2 SVGIG (reference sequence). Trimming left V 0 bases short and J 0 bases short, with 12 bases between. CDR3 nucleotides: TGTGCCTGGAGTGTAATTCCGGGTGACTCCTACGAGCAGTACTTC. It codes for CAWSVIPGDSYEQYF. Full variable domain (outside the CDR3, taken from reference TRBV30 and TRBJ2-7): SQTIHQWPATLVQPVGSPLSLECTVEGTSNPNLYWYRQAAGRGLQLLFYSVGIGQISSEVPQNLSASRPQDRQFILSSKKLLLSDSGFYLCAWSVIPGDSYEQYFGPGTRLTVT.